This T cell receptor (beta chain) was sequenced during a study of CD8 T cells in Susac syndrome. General study points: That the number of individuals in its TCR sequencing and HLA analysis was relatively small was acknowledged by the study. In total CD8+ repertoires, over 15 Susac-specific public clones were detected, and CD8+ TEMRA repertoires contained roughly five.

Concerning this clonotype: Its antigen is as yet unknown.

Germline V gene lookup returns CDR1 DFQATT and CDR2 SNEGSKA (reference sequence). Trimming cost V 0 bases and J 7 bases, with 10 bases left between them. CDR3 length: 12 amino acids. Reverse transcription of about 0.5 to 1 ug RNA used random hexamers. Multiplex PCR with immunoSEQ amplified the TCR beta CDR3 across 54 Vbeta and 13 Jbeta. TCRdb reprocessed the immunoSEQ multiplex PCR reads via MiXCR and lists one record per CDR3 protein. The sample gives around 95,000 distinct CDR3 sequences, 95% of which show up once; approximately 0.3% is in the top ten. Sequencing of TCR beta, carried out with a high-throughput approach, was applied to CD8+ and CD4+ T cells from the blood.

The sequence was obtained from a human donor with Susac syndrome. V is TRBV20-1 and J is TRBJ2-7, with D unclear. The specimen was CD8+ T cells from PBMCs. Here the CDR3 reads CSAREALREQYF. CDR3 bases: TGCAGTGCTAGAGAGGCGTTGAGGGAGCAGTACTTC.